This record covers a single T cell receptor beta chain. Its matching antigen is unknown. From the germline J gene comes the end of the CDR3, since the read stops 3 residues before it. This record comes from a study of T cells in women clearing cervical HPV infection. Study-wide background: Controls were women whose single incident HPV16 infection cleared within 12 months without precancer or cancer.

The assay was immunoSEQ multiplex PCR, and TCRdb's table has in-frame clones only and misses some. The sample totals some 37,000 clones. V gave up 4 bases and J gave up 0 bases, with 10 bases separating them. CDR3 length equals 15 residues. Germline V gene data show CDR1 as MRHNA and CDR2 as SNTAGT. General study findings and limits: Cases carried less TRBV6-7 than controls: approximately 0.1% versus 0.16%. Repertoire richness, not evenness, was significantly elevated in CIN3+ cases versus controls.

Dot-blot hybridization genotyped cervical HPV amplified with MY09/MY11 PCR. This sequence joins TRBV6-4 and TRBJ1-5; TRBD1 is a possible D gene (5 bases). The TCR comes from a woman aged 18 to 75 with a cervical HPV16 infection that either progressed to CIN3+ or cleared (not recorded which). Sequencing was performed on blood buffy coat. Partial CDR3 DNA: TGTGCCAGCAGTGGTGACAGCGATAGCAATCAGCCC. As protein: CASSGDSDSNQP. The whole CDR3 protein reads CASSGDSDSNQPQHF.